This TCR beta chain stems from a study of blood T cell repertoires in COVID-19. Sequenced by immunoSEQ multiplex PCR; TCRdb stores in-frame clones only, minus some. This table holds some 390,000 clones, about 89% found once. This clone was recorded a few times. The receptor comes from a woman aged 55-70 years with COVID-19, enrolled during active disease. The sample consisted of peripheral blood.

In nucleotides, the CDR3 is TGTGCCAGCAGCTTAAGCCTAGCGGGGGTCAATGAGCAGTTCTTC. Translated: CASSLSLAGVNEQFF. The rearrangement uses TRBV7-3 and TRBJ2-1; 10 bases match TRBD2. The germline V gene encodes CDR1 SGHTA and CDR2 FQGTGA. This CDR3 contains 15 residues. The V and J ends lost 1 base and 6 bases, in that order; junction bases with no gene match: 3. Full variable domain (missing parts from reference TRBV7-3 and TRBJ2-1): GAGVSQTPSNKVTEKGKYVELRCDPISGHTALYWYRQSLGQGPEFLIYFQGTGAADDSGLPNDRFFAVRPEGSVSTLKIQRTERGDSAVYLCASSLSLAGVNEQFFGPGTRLTVL.